What follows are 28 T cell receptor beta chains derived from one specimen sequenced in a study of Graves' ophthalmopathy and Graves' hyperthyroidism. Scientists amplified the TCR beta CDR3 regions from RNA transcripts. After a first-round RT-PCR with HTBI primers, a second-round multiplex PCR was run. MiXCR, applied by TCRdb to the multiplex PCR reads, yields one record per CDR3 protein. The data contain roughly 400,000 distinct CDR3 sequences, approximately 15% of them singletons. The sequenced sample was peripheral blood. The origin of the receptors is a woman in her late teens or twenties with stable Graves' hyperthyroidism.

This clonotype was picked up many times. The rearrangement joins TRBV7-6 to TRBJ2-6, with D unclear. Germline CDR1 and CDR2: SGHVS and FNYEAQ. The CDR3 is made up of 17 amino acids. V lost 0 bases and J 4 bases, leaving 13 bases between the germline ends. The CDR3 here is CASSLALKPSGANVLTF. For the CDR3, the DNA is TGTGCCAGCAGCTTAGCGCTTAAGCCGTCCGGGGCCAACGTCCTGACTTTC. Combining the CDR3 with reference TRBV7-6 and TRBJ2-6 gives the whole variable domain GAGVSQSPRYKVTKRGQDVALRCDPISGHVSLYWYRQALGQGPEFLTYFNYEAQQDKSGLPNDRFSAERPEGSISTLTIQRTEQRDSAMYRCASSLALKPSGANVLTFGAGSRLTVL.

This clonotype was seen repeatedly, ten times or more. CDR3 protein: CASSGGQGDSPLHF. In DNA form, the CDR3 reads TGCGCCAGCAGCGGGGGACAGGGAGATTCACCCCTCCACTTT. The J gene is TRBJ1-6, the V gene TRBV5-1; TRBD1 matches at 9 bases. This CDR3 is built from 14 residues. Germline lookup yields CDR1 SGHRS and CDR2 YFSETQ. With 4 bases clipped from V and 8 bases from J, the junction kept 4 bases outside the gene matches.

This clonotype was detected many times. J is TRBJ2-5 and V is TRBV12-3 or TRBV12-4, with unresolved D. This CDR3 has 13 amino acids. With 4 bases removed from V and 5 bases from J, the gap between germline ends came to 11 bases. In DNA form, the CDR3 reads TGTGCCAGCAGTTACTTAGGGTCGGAGACCCAGTACTTC. As protein: CASSYLGSETQYF.

V usage is TRBV7-2 and J usage is TRBJ1-2, with D unresolved. Germline V gene lookup returns CDR1 SGHTA and CDR2 FQGNSA. V gave up 2 bases and J gave up 0 bases, with 7 bases separating them. CDR3 length: 14 amino acids. The CDR3: CASSLKAPNYGYTF. CDR3 bases: TGTGCCAGCAGCTTAAAGGCCCCTAACTATGGCTACACCTTC.

V usage is TRBV4-2 and J usage is TRBJ1-1, with 9 bases matching TRBD1. Germline V CDR1 and CDR2: LGHNA, YNFKEQ. The CDR3 spans 15 residues. The ends lost 5 bases at V and 2 bases at J; junction bases unmatched: 6. The CDR3 sequence: CASSEGQGGNTEAFF. The DNA for the CDR3 is TGTGCCAGCAGCGAGGGACAGGGAGGTAACACTGAAGCTTTCTTT.

This clonotype was seen many times. The rearrangement links TRBV19 to TRBJ1-1; no firm D call. The germline CDR1 and CDR2 sequences are LNHDA and SQIVND (reference sequence). The length of the CDR3 is 15 residues. Trimming stripped 6 bases from V and 0 bases from J, with 14 bases between. The CDR3 DNA reads TGTGCCAGTAGGGGCAGAGAAAGCATGAACACTGAAGCTTTCTTT. Translated: CASRGRESMNTEAFF. The complete variable domain, with remaining parts taken from reference TRBV19 and TRBJ1-1, reads DGGITQSPKYLFRKEGQNVTLSCEQNLNHDAMYWYRQDPGQGLRLIYYSQIVNDFQKGDIAEGYSVSREKKESFPLTVTSAQKNPTAFYLCASRGRESMNTEAFFGQGTRLTVV.

This clonotype appeared a few times. This chain uses TRBV5-6 with TRBJ1-2, with TRBD1 matching over 9 bases. The germline V gene has CDR1 SGHDT and CDR2 YYEEEE. The junction had 9 bases not matched to a gene; V was cut back by 4 bases and J by 5 bases. The CDR3 is 15 residues long. CDR3 DNA: TGTGCCAGCAGCCTGAGTGACAGGGGGTATTATGGCTACACCTTC. It translates to CASSLSDRGYYGYTF.

This clonotype was detected many times. V usage is TRBV29-1 and J usage is TRBJ1-1, with D possibly matching TRBD1 (5 bases). Germline CDR1 SQVTM, CDR2 ANQGSEA. Trimming removed 8 bases from V and 6 bases from J, with 13 bases in between. The CDR3 covers 11 residues. The CDR3 DNA reads TGCAGCTATACCGGGACGGCTGAAGCTTTCTTT. Translating it yields CSYTGTAEAFF. Using reference TRBV29-1 and TRBJ1-1 for the parts outside the CDR3, the full variable domain is SAVISQKPSRDICQRGTSLTIQCQVDSQVTMMFWYRQQPGQSLTLIATANQGSEATYESGFVIDKFPISRPNLTFSTLTVSNMSPEDSSIYLCSYTGTAEAFFGQGTRLTVV.

Many counts were recorded for this clonotype. As DNA, the CDR3 is TGTGCCAGCAGAGGGAGTGCGGGGAGGCCCCAGCATTTT. This gives the protein CASRGSAGRPQHF. The chain recombines TRBV2 with TRBJ1-5, with D unclear. Germline CDR1 reads SNHLY; CDR2 reads FYNNEI. With 6 bases removed from V and 9 bases from J, the gap between germline ends came to 15 bases. CDR3 size: 13 residues.

This clonotype has ten or more counts. The V and J genes are TRBV7-2 and TRBJ1-3; D gene uncertain. CDR3 length: 12 amino acids. Germline assignment: CDR1 SGHTA and CDR2 FQGNSA. Between the trimmed V and J ends, which lost 5 bases and 2 bases, there was a span of 4 bases. The CDR3 region is CASSHTGNTIYF. In DNA, the CDR3 is TGTGCCAGCAGCCACACTGGAAACACCATATATTTT.

The table lists this clonotype with many counts. V is TRBV6-5 and J is TRBJ2-7; no reliable D call. Per germline, CDR1 MNHEY and CDR2 SVGAGI. This CDR3 has 13 residues. V shed 2 bases and J shed 6 bases, with 11 bases lying between them. CDR3 sequence reads: CASSYRVKSEQYF. Here the CDR3 DNA reads TGTGCCAGCAGTTACAGGGTAAAGAGCGAGCAGTACTTC.

This clonotype was counted many times. The chain employs TRBV6-5 and TRBJ1-5; D might be TRBD1 (5 bases). This CDR3 comprises 13 residues. The germline CDR1 and CDR2 sequences are MNHEY and SVGAGI. Trimming removed 2 bases from V and 4 bases from J, with 6 bases in between. The CDR3 DNA reads TGTGCCAGCAGTTACAAGGGGAATCAGCCCCAGCATTTT. Protein sequence: CASSYKGNQPQHF.

This clonotype came up many times. This chain connects TRBV6-5 to TRBJ1-1, with 9 bases lining up with TRBD1. The CDR3 runs 14 residues. V lost 0 bases to trimming and J lost 4 bases; unmatched junction nucleotides: 0. Germline loops: CDR1 MNHEY, CDR2 SVGAGI. CDR3: CASSYSTGGTEAFF. DNA for the CDR3: TGTGCCAGCAGTTACTCGACAGGGGGCACTGAAGCTTTCTTT.

This clonotype was recorded a few times. This may be a read error: a much more frequent sequence differs by one nucleotide. The chain is built from TRBV11-2 and TRBJ1-3; D unclear. The CDR3 is made up of 13 amino acids. The V and J ends lost 3 bases and 0 bases respectively, with 3 bases between them. Looked up from germline, CDR1 is SGHAT and CDR2 is FQNNGV. The CDR3 DNA follows: TGTGCCAGCAGCTTCAACTCTGGAAACACCATATATTTT. Translated, it gives CASSFNSGNTIYF.

This clonotype was detected ten times or more. V usage is TRBV27 and J usage is TRBJ2-7, with TRBD2 matching 8 bases. Germline loops: CDR1 MNHEY, CDR2 SMNVEV (reference sequence). CDR3 size: 14 residues. V lost 3 bases to trimming and J lost 5 bases; unmatched junction nucleotides: 6. As DNA, the CDR3 is TGTGCCAGCAGTTTGGGGCGGGGGGCCGACGAGCAGTACTTC. Amino acid sequence: CASSLGRGADEQYF.

The sample holds many counts of this clonotype. The V gene is TRBV5-1, the J gene TRBJ2-7, with D uncertain. The V gene's germline CDR1 is SGHRS and CDR2 YFSETQ. This CDR3 contains 13 residues. Trimming pared 4 bases from V and 5 bases from J, leaving 13 bases between. Here the CDR3 reads CASSLSEAHEQYF. CDR3 DNA: TGCGCCAGCAGCCTGTCTGAGGCCCACGAGCAGTACTTC.

A note on this clonotype: At one end, the junction sequence differs from germline, possibly due to a read error. The V gene is TRBV11-2, the J gene TRBJ2-2, with D possibly being TRBD1 (6 bases). CDR1 is SGHAT and CDR2 is FQNNGV in the germline V gene. The CDR3 is 14 residues long. The CDR3 reads CASSYRVNPGELFF. In nucleotides, the CDR3 is TGTGCCAGCAGCTACAGGGTGAACCCCGGGGAGCTGTTTTTT.

The sample holds many counts of this clonotype. The genes are TRBV24-1 and TRBJ2-7; 9 nucleotides match TRBD1. Germline loops: CDR1 KGHDR, CDR2 SFDVKD. The ends lost 3 bases at V and 5 bases at J; junction bases unmatched: 10. This CDR3 comprises 16 residues. The CDR3 DNA reads TGTGCCACCAGTGATCAAGACAGGGGGGCAATCCACGAGCAGTACTTC. Translation gives CATSDQDRGAIHEQYF.

This clonotype showed up just a few times. The chain links TRBV20-1 to TRBJ2-7; TRBD1 matches 10 bases. Losses at the gene ends were 5 bases for V and 0 bases for J; bases not matched to a gene: 7. Germline V gene lookup returns CDR1 DFQATT and CDR2 SNEGSKA (reference sequence). This CDR3 has 15 residues. The CDR3 DNA sequence: TGCAGTGCTCTCCTGGGACAGGGGATCTCCTACGAGCAGTACTTC. It specifies CSALLGQGISYEQYF.

This clonotype was recorded a few times. The chain is built from TRBV11-1 and TRBJ2-6; D possibly corresponds to TRBD1 (6 bases). This CDR3 has 18 amino acids. Trimming shortened V by 3 bases and J by 2 bases, and 17 bases separated the two germline ends. Germline lookup yields CDR1 SGHAT and CDR2 FQDESV (reference sequence). The CDR3 DNA sequence: TGTGCCAGCAGCTTGAGCGGTGGGGGCGGAGCTGGGGCCAACGTCCTGACTTTC. As protein: CASSLSGGGGAGANVLTF.

This clonotype showed up many times. The V and J genes are TRBV6-5 and TRBJ1-5; perhaps TRBD1 as D (6 bases). V was shortened by 0 bases and J by 11 bases, with 20 bases between the two germline ends. The CDR3 spans 16 residues. Germline loops: CDR1 MNHEY, CDR2 SVGAGI. The CDR3 loop reads CASSYSLAQGLKAQHF. CDR3 bases: TGTGCCAGCAGTTACTCGCTAGCACAGGGCCTAAAGGCCCAGCATTTT.

This clonotype was seen many times. The chain couples TRBV2 to TRBJ2-5, with D perhaps given as TRBD1 or TRBD2 (5 bases each). The CDR3 covers 15 residues. Germline CDR1 is SNHLY and CDR2 is FYNNEI. Deletions cut 6 bases from V and 4 bases from J, with 18 bases between. The CDR3 loop reads CASSPPGARGETQYF. CDR3 in DNA: TGTGCCAGCAGCCCCCCCGGGGCCCGCGGAGAGACCCAGTACTTC.

This clonotype was recorded at least ten times. V is TRBV11-3 and J is TRBJ2-7; weak D call: TRBD1 (5 bases). CDR1 SGHNT and CDR2 YENEEA come from the germline V gene. This CDR3 spans 15 amino acids. The V end was cut by 3 bases, the J end by 3 bases, with 15 bases between. In DNA form, the CDR3 reads TGTGCCAGCAGCTTGGGCCAGGGTGTTAGCTACGAGCAGTACTTC. It yields the protein CASSLGQGVSYEQYF.

This clonotype was picked up many times. Germline and junction disagree at one end, which may indicate a read error. V usage is TRBV12-3 or TRBV12-4 and J usage is TRBJ2-7, with 12 bases fitting TRBD2. CDR3 length equals 15 residues. CDR3 in amino acids: CAGSFTSGGKDEQYF. DNA for the CDR3: TGTGCCGGCAGTTTTACTAGCGGGGGGAAGGACGAGCAGTACTTC.

V and J are TRBV19 and TRBJ1-1; a possible D gene is TRBD1 (6 bases). The CDR3 has 16 amino acids. V was cut by 7 bases and J by 1 base, with 19 bases left in between. Germline CDR1 and CDR2: LNHDA and SQIVND (reference sequence). CDR3 amino acids: CASNVIGGSENTEAFF. CDR3 in DNA: TGTGCCAGTAACGTAATTGGGGGCAGCGAGAACACTGAAGCTTTCTTT.

This clonotype was picked up many times. Here the CDR3 reads CASSPLRREQYF. As DNA, the CDR3 is TGTGCCAGCAGTCCGCTACGTCGGGAGCAGTACTTC. The gene calls are TRBV12-3 or TRBV12-4 and TRBJ2-7; no clear D. The CDR3 loop spans 12 amino acids. Trimming cost V 5 bases and J 7 bases, with 12 bases left between them.

For this clonotype: The conserved final phenylalanine or tryptophan is absent from the CDR3, which likely points to a read error. The J gene is TRBJ1-2, the V gene TRBV6-2 or TRBV6-3; D call uncertain. Germline CDR1 and CDR2: MNHEY and SVGEGT. The CDR3 consists of 15 residues. Trimming removed 3 bases at V and 3 bases at J, with 14 bases between. CDR3: CASSYSAFPDYGYTL. CDR3 bases: TGTGCCAGCAGTTATTCAGCTTTTCCCGACTATGGCTACACCCTC.

This clonotype was recorded many times. The chain carries TRBV5-1 and TRBJ2-5; 9 bases agree with TRBD2. The CDR3 sequence is 17 residues long. V shed 0 bases and J 1 base; nucleotides not matched to a gene: 7. Germline loops: CDR1 SGHRS, CDR2 YFSETQ. The CDR3 reads CASSLALTSGTQETQYF. For the CDR3, the DNA is TGCGCCAGCAGCTTGGCCTTGACTAGCGGAACCCAAGAGACCCAGTACTTC.